These T cell receptor beta chains were read from a single sample in a study of cytomegalovirus exposure and HLA in healthy donors. Sequencing was performed with immunoSEQ multiplex PCR; in TCRdb, only in-frame clones are kept and a portion is missing. The repertoire includes approximately 130,000 clones, roughly 9% of them detected once, and roughly 7% sits in the top ten. Sequencing was performed on PBMCs. The receptor source for this set is a woman in her 40s in good health and CMV-seropositive. CDR3s include the opening cysteine and the closing phenylalanine or tryptophan. A D gene is named only where the DNA matches it firmly. Expanded clones get a size class; other rows say once, few or many, or leave the size out.

V gene	D gene	J gene	clone size	CDR3 protein	CDR3 DNA
TRBV4-1	NA	TRBJ1-2	NA	CASSQDEGYYGYTF	TGCGCCAGCAGCCAAGACGAGGGTTACTATGGCTACACCTTC
TRBV5-1	TRBD1	TRBJ2-5	NA	CASSLQGVISETQYF	TGCGCCAGCAGCTTACAGGGGGTGATATCAGAGACCCAGTACTTC
TRBV29-1	NA	TRBJ1-4	few	CSVKGTPSSLGEKLFF	TGCAGCGTTAAAGGGACACCCAGCTCATTAGGGGAAAAACTGTTTTTT
TRBV6-5	NA	TRBJ1-2	once	CASSNTLTGRGGYTF	TGTGCCAGCAGCAATACTCTAACAGGTCGGGGGGGCTACACCTTC
TRBV6-5	TRBD1	TRBJ2-7	NA	CASRRDRGYEQYF	TGTGCCAGCAGACGGGACAGGGGTTACGAGCAGTACTTC
TRBV5-1	TRBD1	TRBJ1-2	few	CASSTGQGARYRYGYTF	TGCGCCAGCAGCACGGGACAGGGGGCCCGGTATCGGTATGGCTACACCTTC
TRBV29-1	NA	TRBJ1-1	NA	CSVVRGSWNTEAFF	TGCAGCGTTGTTAGGGGCAGTTGGAACACTGAAGCTTTCTTT
TRBV21-1	NA	TRBJ2-7	NA	CASSQPGTGAREQYF	TGTGCCAGCAGCCAACCCGGGACAGGGGCCCGCGAGCAGTACTTC
TRBV7-9	TRBD1	TRBJ1-1	few	CASSLPRTGHTHLTEAFF	TGTGCCAGCAGCTTACCCCGGACAGGCCATACTCATTTAACTGAAGCTTTCTTT
TRBV7-2	NA	TRBJ1-5	NA	CASSPAHSQPQHF	TGTGCCAGCAGCCCCGCCCACAGTCAGCCCCAGCATTTT
TRBV19	NA	TRBJ1-6	few	CASSIPGGSPLHF	TGTGCCAGTAGTATACCAGGAGGGTCACCCCTCCACTTT
TRBV2	TRBD2	TRBJ2-3	few	CASSSYGLAADTQYF	TGTGCCAGCAGTTCCTACGGACTAGCGGCAGATACGCAGTATTTT
TRBV29-1	TRBD1	TRBJ2-7	few	CSVLGGQESSYEQYF	TGCAGCGTTCTAGGAGGACAGGAGAGCTCCTACGAGCAGTACTTC
TRBV7-2	NA	TRBJ2-7	few	CASSLDAGTYEQYF	TGTGCCAGCAGCTTAGACGCGGGGACCTACGAGCAGTACTTC
TRBV6-5	TRBD1	TRBJ1-1	few	CASRPGQMNTEAFF	TGTGCCAGCAGGCCGGGACAGATGAACACTGAAGCTTTCTTT
TRBV6-5	TRBD2	TRBJ2-3	NA	CASMVSGGAVDTQYF	TGTGCCAGCATGGTTAGCGGGGGGGCTGTAGATACGCAGTATTTT
TRBV10-3	TRBD2	TRBJ2-5	few	CAIIPSGGQETQYF	TGTGCCATCATCCCTAGCGGGGGCCAAGAGACCCAGTACTTC
TRBV29-1	NA	TRBJ2-7	NA	CSGRVGSYEQYF	TGCAGCGGGAGGGTGGGTTCCTACGAGCAGTACTTC
TRBV5-1	TRBD1	TRBJ1-1	few	CASSLDGQGATEAFF	TGCGCCAGCAGCTTGGACGGACAGGGGGCCACTGAAGCTTTCTTT
TRBV2	NA	TRBJ1-5	NA	CASRGRSGQPQHF	TGTGCCAGCAGAGGACGGAGCGGGCAGCCCCAGCATTTT
TRBV7-6	TRBD1	TRBJ2-5	few	CASSLVGGRPETQYF	TGTGCCAGCAGCTTAGTAGGGGGCCGCCCGGAGACCCAGTACTTC
TRBV5-1	TRBD1	TRBJ1-1	few	CASSLTGETETFF	TGCGCCAGCAGCTTGACAGGGGAGACTGAAACTTTCTTT
TRBV10-3	TRBD2	TRBJ2-3	once	CAILEGTRRTDTQYF	TGTGCCATCCTGGAAGGGACTAGGCGCACAGATACGCAGTATTTT
TRBV15	NA	TRBJ2-2	few	CATSRVRGWEELFF	TGTGCCACCAGCAGAGTAAGGGGTTGGGAGGAGCTGTTTTTT
TRBV7-9	TRBD1	TRBJ1-2	NA	CASSSDRGHGYTF	TGTGCCAGCAGCTCGGACAGGGGTCATGGCTACACCTTC
TRBV2	TRBD2	TRBJ2-7	few	CASKPGTTSYEQYF	TGTGCCAGCAAGCCCGGGACTACCTCCTACGAGCAGTACTTC
TRBV20-1	NA	TRBJ1-1	few	CSVPSPTEAFF	TGCAGTGTCCCGAGTCCCACTGAAGCTTTCTTT
TRBV15	NA	TRBJ1-1	NA	CATSRDRVVLPEAFF	TGTGCCACCAGCAGAGATAGAGTCGTACTCCCTGAAGCTTTCTTT
TRBV9	TRBD2	TRBJ2-1	NA	CASSVSGVYNEQFF	TGTGCCAGCAGCGTGAGCGGGGTCTACAATGAGCAGTTCTTC
TRBV5-6	TRBD1	TRBJ1-2	few	CASSPDRGYGYTF	TGTGCCAGCAGCCCGGACAGGGGCTATGGCTACACCTTC
TRBV5-1	TRBD1	TRBJ1-1	few	CASGETGANTEAFF	TGCGCCAGCGGAGAGACAGGGGCGAATACTGAAGCTTTCTTT
TRBV29-1	NA	TRBJ2-7	few	CSVEVRDGGYEQYF	TGCAGCGTTGAGGTCCGGGACGGGGGCTACGAGCAGTACTTC
TRBV11-2	NA	TRBJ1-2	few	CASSLEYRDYGYTF	TGTGCCAGCAGCTTAGAGTACAGAGACTATGGCTACACCTTC
TRBV2	NA	TRBJ1-5	NA	CASSDLTVDQPQHF	TGTGCCAGCAGTGACCTAACGGTGGATCAGCCCCAGCATTTT
TRBV9	TRBD1	TRBJ2-5	few	CASSVGSTGGAETQYF	TGTGCCAGCAGCGTAGGAAGTACAGGGGGCGCGGAGACCCAGTACTTC
TRBV5-8	NA	TRBJ2-7	NA	CASRKGGSYEQYF	TGTGCCAGCCGAAAAGGGGGCTCCTACGAGCAGTACTTC
TRBV7-2	NA	TRBJ2-1	NA	CASSLSGEQFF	TGTGCCAGCAGCTTATCGGGGGAGCAGTTCTTC
TRBV4-1	TRBD1	TRBJ2-7	NA	CASSQVGTAYEQYF	TGCGCCAGCAGCCAAGTAGGGACAGCCTACGAGCAGTACTTC
TRBV5-1	TRBD1	TRBJ1-2	few	CASSLEQGDRYGYTF	TGCGCCAGCAGCTTAGAACAGGGGGACCGCTATGGCTACACCTTC
TRBV7-2	NA	TRBJ2-7	few	CASSYIAYEQYF	TGTGCCAGCAGCTACATTGCCTACGAGCAGTACTTC
TRBV7-8	TRBD2	TRBJ2-7	few	CASSSRTSGLYEQYF	TGTGCCAGCAGCTCCAGGACTAGCGGCCTCTACGAGCAGTACTTC
TRBV19	TRBD1	TRBJ2-3	few	CASSISQGAVTDTQYF	TGTGCCAGTAGTATAAGTCAGGGGGCAGTCACAGATACGCAGTATTTT
TRBV19	NA	TRBJ2-7	NA	CASSMVGRGVGEQYF	TGTGCCAGTAGTATGGTGGGCAGGGGAGTGGGCGAGCAGTACTTC
TRBV5-4	TRBD1	TRBJ1-2	few	CASSLDRTGGYGYTF	TGTGCCAGCAGCTTGGATAGGACAGGGGGCTATGGCTACACCTTC
TRBV5-1	NA	TRBJ1-1	few	CASHEQGTNTEAFF	TGCGCCAGTCATGAACAGGGTACAAACACTGAAGCTTTCTTT
TRBV6-1	TRBD2	TRBJ2-1	NA	CASITGGFTYNEQFF	TGTGCCAGCATCACCGGGGGGTTCACCTACAATGAGCAGTTCTTC
TRBV7-2	NA	TRBJ1-3	NA	CASSSLGGYSGNTIYF	TGTGCCAGCAGCTCGCTGGGGGGTTACTCTGGAAACACCATATATTTT
TRBV5-6	NA	TRBJ2-5	NA	CASSSRSGLETQYF	TGTGCCAGCAGCTCAAGGTCCGGGTTAGAGACCCAGTACTTC
TRBV5-3	TRBD1	TRBJ1-2	NA	CARSSGQGNLDYYGYTF	TGTGCCAGAAGCTCGGGACAGGGAAACTTAGATTACTATGGCTACACCTTC
TRBV5-1	NA	TRBJ1-1	few	CASLGLPNTEAFF	TGCGCCAGCCTAGGACTGCCGAACACTGAAGCTTTCTTT
TRBV11-2	TRBD1	TRBJ2-7	few	CASSRGLSSYEQYF	TGTGCCAGCAGCAGGGGGCTCTCCTCCTACGAGCAGTACTTC
TRBV14	NA	TRBJ2-2	NA	CASSQVTLGTGELFF	TGTGCCAGCAGCCAAGTAACCCTAGGTACCGGGGAGCTGTTTTTT
TRBV9	NA	TRBJ2-7	NA	CASSVGQDASYEQYF	TGTGCCAGCAGCGTAGGACAGGATGCCTCCTACGAGCAGTACTTC
TRBV7-3	TRBD1	TRBJ1-6	NA	CASSPLTGDNSPLHF	TGTGCCAGCAGCCCGCTGACAGGGGATAATTCACCCCTCCACTTT
TRBV9	TRBD1	TRBJ1-2	NA	CASSVGQGVAGENYGYTF	TGTGCCAGCAGCGTAGGACAGGGGGTAGCGGGGGAGAACTATGGCTACACCTTC
TRBV6-5	NA	TRBJ2-1	many	CASSRNRVEQFF	TGTGCCAGCAGTCGGAACAGGGTAGAGCAGTTCTTC
TRBV5-6	TRBD1	TRBJ1-1	NA	CASSLGTGLLPFF	TGTGCCAGCAGCTTGGGGACAGGATTGTTGCCTTTCTTT
TRBV29-1	TRBD1	TRBJ1-5	few	CSVGTGANQPQHF	TGCAGCGTTGGGACAGGGGCGAATCAGCCCCAGCATTTT